These T cell receptor beta chains were read from a single sample in a study of T-cell memory formation after mild COVID-19. TCRdb analysed the 5' RACE reads with MiXCR anew, one entry per CDR3 protein. The sample shows 550,000 to 700,000 distinct CDR3 sequences, around 15% of them seen only once. The sample comprised PBMCs or a T cell subset sorted from them (not recorded which). The receptors were gathered from an adult woman who had mild COVID-19 (a few samples of this study predate the infection). Cell type and time point are not known. CDR3s leave out the opening cysteine and the closing phenylalanine or tryptophan. Some rows have no size entry. The others give once, few or many, or a class for an expanded clone.

clone_size | v_call | cdr3_aa
- | TRBV27 | ASSATGQNSPLH
- | TRBV6-6 | ASSREGTADTQY
many | TRBV12-3/TRBV12-4 | ASSLALGQPQH
- | TRBV2 | ASSEMTEQETQY
- | TRBV6-5 | ASSYSPQPMNTEAF
few | TRBV4-3 | ASSQASLAAQETQY
few | TRBV5-4 | ASSLVGGNEQF
- | TRBV2 | ASSGNGRGETQY
- | TRBV7-7 | ASSKNRGSTGELF
few | TRBV7-2 | ASSQDRAHEQY
few | TRBV12-3/TRBV12-4 | ASSPTGQGAGKETQY
few | TRBV5-1 | ASSLGPGGYGYT
few | TRBV3-1 | ASSQSYDRGVGNTIY
many | TRBV5-1 | ASSLASANTGELF
- | TRBV7-2 | ASSLRGQGFTNYGYT
- | TRBV4-2 | ASSETAGGAGETQY
few | TRBV6-1 | ASSEASGGAYEQY
- | TRBV15 | ATSRRDRGHQPQH
- | TRBV5-1 | ASSGRRGDTEAF
few | TRBV24-1 | ATSTAGRNEQF
many | TRBV5-1 | ASSLTHGWTYEQY
few | TRBV29-1 | SARTPLAAEQF
- | TRBV5-1 | ASSLGSAEWEQY
many | TRBV6-5 | ASSTRLAGAGANVLT
few | TRBV7-9 | ASSSESPIYNEQF
few | TRBV20-1 | SARGRDEVSVGWNTEAF
few | TRBV7-2 | ASSLAFGGSGANVLT
- | TRBV5-8 | ASGRQGGSEAF
many | TRBV15 | ATSRVIGTGSREGQY
few | TRBV20-1 | SEQGAREQY
few | TRBV4-1 | ASSHTGGKSYEQY
many | TRBV18 | ASSPPTGFTEAF
- | TRBV28 | ASSLNLQEQY
- | TRBV20-1 | SARPRSYEQY
- | TRBV12-3/TRBV12-4 | ASSPGTYNSPLH
- | TRBV23-1 | ASSHPGFNTQY
- | TRBV7-9 | ASSFRNWDRGFWEVTEAF
- | TRBV11-3 | ASSLDEVEGYEQY
- | TRBV12-5 | ASSGNGDTQY
- | TRBV18 | ASSPGLAAGDGSYEQY
many | TRBV7-9 | ASSSGLQETQY
- | TRBV12-3/TRBV12-4 | ASSYRGAIFSGNTIY
few | TRBV6-5 | ASSYSDGQETQY
- | TRBV24-1 | ATSDGGLYGYT